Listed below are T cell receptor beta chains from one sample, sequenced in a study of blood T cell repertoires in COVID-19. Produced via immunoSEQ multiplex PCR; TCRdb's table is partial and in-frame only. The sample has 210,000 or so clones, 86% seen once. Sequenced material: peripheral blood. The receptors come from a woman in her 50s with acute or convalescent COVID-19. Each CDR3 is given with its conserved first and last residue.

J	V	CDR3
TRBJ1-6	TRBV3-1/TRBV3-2	CASSQGQVSYNSPLHF
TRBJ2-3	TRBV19	CASSRTSGRRFTSTDTQYF
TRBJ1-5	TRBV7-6	CASSPGTDIYSNQPQHF
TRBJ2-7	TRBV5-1	CASRQGDGAGGKYF
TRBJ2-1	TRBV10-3	CATRQGLAVDEQFF
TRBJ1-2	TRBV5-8	CASSLAFRQGHGYTF
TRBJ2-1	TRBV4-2	CASSQEAGQGYNEQFF
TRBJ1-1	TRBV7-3	CASSGREGLTEAFF
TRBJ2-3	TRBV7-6	CASSWSSLPTDTQYF
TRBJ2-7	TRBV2	CASSHDRGRTYEQYF
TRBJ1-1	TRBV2	CASTLVQLNTEAFF
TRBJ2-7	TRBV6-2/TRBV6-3	CASSSSGTPWEQYF
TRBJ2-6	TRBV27	CASSLQSGANVLTF
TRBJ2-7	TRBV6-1	CASSEAGTSGGAGIEQYF
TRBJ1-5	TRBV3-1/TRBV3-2	CASSQGGEGQPQHF
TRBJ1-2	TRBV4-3	CASSQDTGTGARGGYTF
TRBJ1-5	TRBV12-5	CASAYRDRADQPQHF
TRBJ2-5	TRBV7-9	CASSPQGPGWETQYF
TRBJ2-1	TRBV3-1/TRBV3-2	CASSRTSGNEQFF
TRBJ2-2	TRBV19	CASRRGLAGGPSTGELFF
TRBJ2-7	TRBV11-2	CASSLLPGATGEQYF
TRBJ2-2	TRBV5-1	CASRLAGNTGELFF
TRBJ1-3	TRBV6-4	CASRMKSDRGKGNTIYF
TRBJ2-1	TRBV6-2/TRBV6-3	CASSSLQYEQFF
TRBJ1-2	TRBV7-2	CASSLVGTGGFTNYGYTF
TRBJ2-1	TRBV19	CASRSGSHEQFF
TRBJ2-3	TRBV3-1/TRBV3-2	CASSRTSGGGASTDTQYF
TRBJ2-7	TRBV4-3	CASSPSVAAYEQYF
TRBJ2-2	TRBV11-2	CASSLVPRGDPGELFF
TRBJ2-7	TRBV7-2	CASSFRDEQYF
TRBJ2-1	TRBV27	CASSNAAGAGNEQFF
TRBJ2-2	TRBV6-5	CASSNRRGVAGELFF
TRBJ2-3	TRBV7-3	CASSFYQGDAQYF